This T cell receptor beta chain emerged from a study of radiation and T cells in renal cell carcinoma. Study outcomes and limitations: Tumor samples were small regions of approximately 0.93 g. Irradiated tumors had higher TCR clonality than control tumors.

Trimming left V 0 bases short and J 5 bases short, with 12 bases between. The length of the CDR3 is 15 residues. CDR1 and CDR2 (germline): SGDLS, YYNGEE. Treatment reported: treatment-naive control, cytoreductive nephrectomy. Treatment-naive patients without radiation supplied the control tumors at nephrectomy. As regards this clone: The antigen remains unidentified.

Data came from immunoSEQ multiplex PCR; TCRdb stores just in-frame clones and leaves some out. This sample has 15,000 to 19,000 clones, with roughly three fifths found just once. Sequenced here: tumor tissue, sampled from a patient whose treatment was nephrectomy without radiotherapy. The chain uses TRBV9 and TRBJ2-1, with D perhaps TRBD2 (6 bases). The sequence was collected from a man between 45 and 60 years old with renal cell carcinoma. DNA of the CDR3: TGTGCCAGCAGCGTAGAGGGACTGAGCAACAATGAGCAGTTCTTC. This encodes CASSVEGLSNNEQFF.